This T cell receptor beta chain comes out of a study of blood T cell repertoires in COVID-19. This CDR3 contains 13 residues. Germline loops: CDR1 GTSNPN, CDR2 SVGIG (reference sequence). V was pared by 0 bases and J by 5 bases, with 8 bases between. Profiled with immunoSEQ multiplex PCR; TCRdb holds only in-frame clones, not every one. Among 15,000 to 20,000 clones listed, about 90% were seen once. V usage is TRBV30 and J usage is TRBJ1-5, with D possibly being TRBD1 (6 bases). This TCR was sampled from a human donor in a cohort sampled during active COVID-19. The sequenced sample consisted of peripheral blood. This chain's CDR3 is CAWSVGGDQPQHF. CDR3 in DNA: TGTGCCTGGAGTGTAGGGGGGGATCAGCCCCAGCATTTT.